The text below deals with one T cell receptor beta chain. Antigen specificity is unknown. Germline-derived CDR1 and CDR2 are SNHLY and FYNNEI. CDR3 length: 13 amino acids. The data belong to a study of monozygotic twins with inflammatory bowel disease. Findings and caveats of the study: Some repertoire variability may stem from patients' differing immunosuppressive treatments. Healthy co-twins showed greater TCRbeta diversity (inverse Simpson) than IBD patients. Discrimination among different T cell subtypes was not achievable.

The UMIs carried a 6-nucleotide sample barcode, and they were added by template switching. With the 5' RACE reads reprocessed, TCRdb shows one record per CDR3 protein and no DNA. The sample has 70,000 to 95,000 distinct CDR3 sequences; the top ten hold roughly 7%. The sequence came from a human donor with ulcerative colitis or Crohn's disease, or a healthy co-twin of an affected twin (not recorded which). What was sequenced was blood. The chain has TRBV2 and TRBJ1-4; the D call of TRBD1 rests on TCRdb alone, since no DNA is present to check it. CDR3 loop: CASSEDRGAWLFF. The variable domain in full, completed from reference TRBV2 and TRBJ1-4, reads EPEVTQTPSHQVTQMGQEVILRCVPISNHLYFYWYRQILGQKVEFLVSFYNNEISEKSEIFDDQFSVERPDGSNFTLKIRSTKLEDSAMYFCASSEDRGAWLFFGSGTQLSVL.